This is a list of T cell receptor beta chains from one sample in a study of blood T cells in healthy people across ages. TCRdb re-analysed the 5' RACE reads in MiXCR, keeping a single row per CDR3 protein. This sample yields about 1,800,000 distinct CDR3 sequences, of which 25% to 30% are seen a single time; roughly 8.2% belongs to the top ten. The source material was blood. These TCRs come from a woman aged 25-40 years in good health. The CDR3 runs from the conserved cysteine through the conserved F or W. D genes are given only for firm matches. Size tells how often a clone was seen (once, few, many) or the class of an expanded clone, and some rows leave it out.

d_gene | j_gene | v_gene | abundance | len | CDR3nt | CDR3aa
. | TRBJ1-2 | TRBV5-1 | once | 15 | TGCGCCAGCAGCACGACGCCCAAGGGGCGCCTTGGCTACACCTTC | CASSTTPKGRLGYTF
. | TRBJ1-2 | TRBV20-1 | . | 11 | TGCAGTACGGACGGGGACTATGGCTACACCTTC | CSTDGDYGYTF
. | TRBJ2-3 | TRBV11-2 | many | 13 | TGTGCCAGCAGCCTGGGGCGCTTAGATACGCAGTATTTT | CASSLGRLDTQYF
. | TRBJ2-3 | TRBV7-2 | . | 13 | TGTGCCAGCAGTCGACAGACCAGAGATACGCAGTATTTT | CASSRQTRDTQYF
. | TRBJ2-7 | TRBV7-9 | . | 13 | TGTGCCAGCAGCCCATCGACGTCCGTCGAGCAGTACTTC | CASSPSTSVEQYF
. | TRBJ1-5 | TRBV7-2 | . | 14 | TGTGCCAGCAACCAGCAAAGAGGGCATCAGCCCCAGCATTTT | CASNQQRGHQPQHF
. | TRBJ2-1 | TRBV5-1 | . | 15 | TGCGCCAGCAGCTTGGGGTCTGGCGGGGACCGTGAGCAGTTCTTC | CASSLGSGGDREQFF
TRBD1 | TRBJ1-2 | TRBV29-1 | . | 14 | TGCAGCGTTGAAAGACAGGGAAGGAACTATGGCTACACCTTC | CSVERQGRNYGYTF
TRBD1 | TRBJ1-3 | TRBV20-1 | . | 14 | TGCAGTGCTAGAGGCACAGGGGCCGGAAACACCATATATTTT | CSARGTGAGNTIYF
. | TRBJ1-4 | TRBV6-6 | few | 15 | TGTGCCAGCAGTTCCCAAAATTACAGGGCCGAAAAACTGTTTTTT | CASSSQNYRAEKLFF
. | TRBJ2-3 | TRBV7-9 | . | 14 | TGTGCCACCTCTCGCTCAGGAAGCACAGATACGCAGTATTTT | CATSRSGSTDTQYF
. | TRBJ1-5 | TRBV20-1 | few | 16 | TGCAGTGCTAGAGGGGGGAAGGGAAGTAGCAATCAGCCCCAGCATTTT | CSARGGKGSSNQPQHF
. | TRBJ2-1 | TRBV2 | . | 12 | TGTACCAGCAGTGTAGGTCTCAATGAGCGGTTCTTC | CTSSVGLNERFF
. | TRBJ2-4 | TRBV27 | . | 14 | TGTGCCAGCCCCGAGGTAGAAGCCAAAAACATTCAGTACTTC | CASPEVEAKNIQYF
TRBD2 | TRBJ2-1 | TRBV20-1 | once | 17 | TGCAGTGCTAGTCGGGCTAGCGGGAGGGATTTTTACAATGGGCAGTTCTTC | CSASRASGRDFYNGQFF
. | TRBJ2-2 | TRBV12-3/TRBV12-4 | few | 14 | TGTGCCAGCAAGGGCAGATTGGGCACCGGGGAGCTGTTTTTT | CASKGRLGTGELFF
. | TRBJ1-2 | TRBV28 | . | 14 | TGTGCCAGCAGTTTATCTGGACCCCCGACTGGCTACACCTTC | CASSLSGPPTGYTF
. | TRBJ2-7 | TRBV6-4 | few | 15 | TGTGCCAGCACCCGGAAACGGGGGTCCGCCTACGAGCAGTACTTC | CASTRKRGSAYEQYF
. | TRBJ2-3 | TRBV20-1 | few | 15 | TGCAGTGCCTCCGATAGGCTAACTAGCACAGATACGCAGTATTTT | CSASDRLTSTDTQYF
. | TRBJ2-2 | TRBV20-1 | . | 14 | TGCAGTGCTCGCCCCCGGGGGATCGACGGGGAGCTGTTTTTT | CSARPRGIDGELFF
. | TRBJ2-7 | TRBV5-4 | . | 14 | TGTGCCAGCAGCTTGGAGGCAGGGAGGAACGAGCAGTACTTC | CASSLEAGRNEQYF
. | TRBJ2-7 | TRBV7-2 | few | 14 | TGTGCCAGCAGCCCCGACAGGCCCACCTACGAGCAGTACTTC | CASSPDRPTYEQYF
. | TRBJ2-7 | TRBV27 | . | 15 | TGTGCCAGCAGTTTTGACCCGGCGGGCTACAATGAGCAGTACTTC | CASSFDPAGYNEQYF
. | TRBJ1-6 | TRBV5-6 | . | 12 | TGTGCCAGCAGCTTGGGGAGGATACCCCTCCACTTT | CASSLGRIPLHF
. | TRBJ2-6 | TRBV9 | . | 18 | TGTGCCAGCAGCGTAGCTGGGACGCTAAGCTCTGGGGCCAACGTCCTGACTTTC | CASSVAGTLSSGANVLTF
. | TRBJ2-1 | TRBV11-2 | few | 18 | TGTGCCAGCAGCGTCTCTCTCCCATGGGGGGCGATTCACAATGAGCAGTTCTTC | CASSVSLPWGAIHNEQFF
. | TRBJ1-4 | TRBV10-3 | . | 12 | TGTGCCATCAGTGAGAATAATGAGAAACTGTTTTTT | CAISENNEKLFF
. | TRBJ1-6 | TRBV27 | . | 17 | TGTGCCAGCAGCCTGACATCGCCCAGCTCCTATAATTCACCCCTCCACTTT | CASSLTSPSSYNSPLHF
. | TRBJ1-4 | TRBV12-3/TRBV12-4 | few | 13 | TGTGCCAGCCTGGGAGGGGGAAGTGAAAAACTGTTTTTT | CASLGGGSEKLFF
TRBD1 | TRBJ2-6 | TRBV19 | . | 15 | TGTGCCAGTAGTACAGACAGGGCTGGGGCCAACGTCCTGACTTTC | CASSTDRAGANVLTF
. | TRBJ2-7 | TRBV5-1 | few | 16 | TGCGCCAGCAGCCGGGACCTCCAAGGGAAGAACTACGAGCAGTACTTC | CASSRDLQGKNYEQYF
. | TRBJ2-5 | TRBV6-2/TRBV6-3 | . | 15 | TGTGCCAGCAGTACGCTCCGGGGTTTACAGCGGACCCAGTACTTC | CASSTLRGLQRTQYF
TRBD1 | TRBJ2-7 | TRBV29-1 | many | 13 | TGCAGCGCCAAGACAGGGGGGGCCTACGAGCAGTACTTC | CSAKTGGAYEQYF
. | TRBJ2-5 | TRBV11-2 | . | 14 | TGTGCCAGCAGCCCGATGAGGGGAGGCGAGACCCAGTACTTC | CASSPMRGGETQYF
. | TRBJ2-7 | TRBV7-2 | . | 12 | TGTGTCAGCAGCCCCCGACTTGGGGAGCAGTACTTC | CVSSPRLGEQYF
TRBD2 | TRBJ2-1 | TRBV6-5 | many | 16 | TGTGCCAGCAGTTACTCTAGCGGGATCGGGTTCCATGAGCAGTTCTTC | CASSYSSGIGFHEQFF
TRBD1 | TRBJ2-7 | TRBV6-6 | few | 14 | TGTGCCAGCAGCGCAGACAGGGCATTCTACGAGCAGTACTTC | CASSADRAFYEQYF
. | TRBJ2-5 | TRBV9 | few | 14 | TGTGCCAGCAGCGTAGAACTAGCTGGAGAGACCCAGTACTTC | CASSVELAGETQYF
. | TRBJ1-2 | TRBV7-2 | . | 16 | TGTGCCAGCAGCTTAGCCGGGGGGGCGCCGCGGGTTAGCTACACCTTC | CASSLAGGAPRVSYTF
. | TRBJ2-7 | TRBV5-1 | many | 11 | TGCGCCAGCAGCTTGCGGACAGAGCAGTACTTC | CASSLRTEQYF